The clone carrying this T cell receptor beta chain was observed a handful of times. Its antigen is currently unknown. The record originates from a study of identical twins. Findings and caveats of the study: Invariant cells of the MAIT and iNKT types might have partly distorted the zero-insertion analyses. Out-of-frame alpha sequences common to twins exhibited an excess of low generation probability. Models predicted too little out-of-frame TCR alpha sharing in monozygotic twins. High-abundance cord blood beta clonotypes had fewer insertions; memory repertoires showed none.

From the 5' RACE reads, TCRdb called clonotypes with MiXCR, one entry per CDR3 protein. The data hold 1.5 million to 2 million distinct CDR3 sequences, with 25% to 35% observed a single time. Sequencing used cord blood. This TCR derives from a newborn girl in good health.

The CDR3 DNA sequence: TGTGCCAGCAGCCAAGATGGTGCGGGAGGGTCCGTCACCGAGCAGTACTTC. It translates to CASSQDGAGGSVTEQYF. The chain is built from TRBV4-2 and TRBJ2-7; 9 bases match TRBD2. V shed 0 bases, J shed 6 bases, and the junction held 12 bases outside the gene matches. This CDR3 spans 17 amino acids. Germline loops: CDR1 LGHNA, CDR2 YNFKEQ.